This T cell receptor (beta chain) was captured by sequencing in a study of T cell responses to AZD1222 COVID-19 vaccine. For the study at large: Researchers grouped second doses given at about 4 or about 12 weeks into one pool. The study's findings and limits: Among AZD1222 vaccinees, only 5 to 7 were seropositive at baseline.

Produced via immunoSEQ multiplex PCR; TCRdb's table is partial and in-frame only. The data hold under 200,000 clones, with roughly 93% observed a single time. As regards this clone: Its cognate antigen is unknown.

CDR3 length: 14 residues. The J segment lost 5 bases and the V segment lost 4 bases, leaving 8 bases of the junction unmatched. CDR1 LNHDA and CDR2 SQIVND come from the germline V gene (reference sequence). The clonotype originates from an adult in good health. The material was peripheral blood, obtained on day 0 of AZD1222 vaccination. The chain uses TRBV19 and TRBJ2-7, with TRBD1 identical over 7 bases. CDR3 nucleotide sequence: TGTGCCAGTAGTACGCAACAGGGGCGGAACGAGCAGTACTTC. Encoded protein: CASSTQQGRNEQYF.